This is a list of T cell receptor beta chains from one sample in a study of shared clonotypes between healthy human individuals. Sequencing was performed with immunoSEQ multiplex PCR; in TCRdb, only in-frame clones are kept and a portion is missing. Here the sample spans about 1 million clones, roughly 75% being singletons. Sequencing input: memory CD4+ T cells sorted from blood. The receptors originated from a man between 18 and 35 years old in good health. Both conserved end residues are part of each CDR3. A D gene is named only where the DNA matches it firmly. Part of the rows lack a size; the others show once, few, many or a class for expanded clones.

J gene	D gene	V gene	CDR3 length	clone size	CDR3 DNA	CDR3 protein
TRBJ1-5	-	TRBV2	15	-	TGTGCCAGCAGCCGAGACCCCGATAGCAATCAGCCCCAGCATTTT	CASSRDPDSNQPQHF
TRBJ2-7	-	TRBV30	14	-	TGTGCCTGGACTCGTGGGGGGCAAAAGTACGAGCAGTACTTC	CAWTRGGQKYEQYF
TRBJ1-2	-	TRBV28	12	-	TGTGCCAGCAAACAGCTTTGGTATGGCTACACCTTC	CASKQLWYGYTF
TRBJ1-2	-	TRBV5-6	13	-	TGTGCCAGCAGCTTGGGCCCGTGGGGCGGCTACACCTTC	CASSLGPWGGYTF
TRBJ1-4	TRBD1	TRBV11-1	17	-	TGTGCCAGCAGCTTGAATACAGGGGGTGCAACTAATGAAAAACTGTTTTTT	CASSLNTGGATNEKLFF
TRBJ2-1	-	TRBV28	14	-	TGTGCCAGCACCGTTGGACCGTGGGGAAATGAGCAGTTCTTC	CASTVGPWGNEQFF
TRBJ1-2	TRBD1	TRBV6-1	13	once	TGTGCCAGCACCACAGGGGGCCCCTATGGCTACACCTTC	CASTTGGPYGYTF
TRBJ1-2	TRBD1	TRBV2	13	-	TGTGCCAGCAGCACAGGGGGTGCTTATGGCTACACCTTC	CASSTGGAYGYTF
TRBJ1-1	-	TRBV30	18	few	TGTGCCTGGAGTGTTTTTGGAGTCACGGGGGCGAGGATCACTGAAGCTTTCTTT	CAWSVFGVTGARITEAFF
TRBJ1-6	TRBD1	TRBV14	16	few	TGTGCCAGCAGCCAGCCAGGGGGTTTAAGTAATTCACCCCTCCACTTT	CASSQPGGLSNSPLHF
TRBJ1-4	TRBD1	TRBV2	15	-	TGTGCCAGCAGTGCAGGGGGCGGGGGAAATGAAAAACTGTTTTTT	CASSAGGGGNEKLFF
TRBJ1-1	-	TRBV6-5	14	once	TGTGCCAGCAGTTACAGGGAAGGAGTCTCTGAAGCTTTCTTT	CASSYREGVSEAFF
TRBJ2-7	TRBD1	TRBV7-2	15	-	TGTGCCAGCAGCTTGATACGGACAGGGCGCTACGAGCAGTACTTC	CASSLIRTGRYEQYF
TRBJ1-2	-	TRBV7-5	12	-	TGTGCCAGAAGCTTAGAACCGGATGGCTACACCTTC	CARSLEPDGYTF
TRBJ2-1	-	TRBV28	12	few	TGTGCCAGCAGGACCCCCGGCAATGAGCAGTTCTTC	CASRTPGNEQFF
TRBJ2-7	-	TRBV5-1	15	-	TGCGCCAGCAGACTGGGTGGGGGGCAGGTCGACGAGCAGTACTTC	CASRLGGGQVDEQYF
TRBJ2-7	TRBD1	TRBV18	14	-	TGTGCCAGCTCCCCCAACAGGGGGCCCTACGAGCAGTACTTC	CASSPNRGPYEQYF
TRBJ1-2	-	TRBV27	15	once	TGTGCCACCCAATCTCCGGCAGACGATAACTATGGCTACACCTTC	CATQSPADDNYGYTF
TRBJ1-2	-	TRBV1	14	many	TGCACCAGCAGCCACTTTCGTGACAGGGAGGGCTACACCTTC	CTSSHFRDREGYTF
TRBJ2-7	-	TRBV14	15	-	TGTGCCAGCAGATTCGGGACCCCCTCCTTCTACGAGCAGTACTTC	CASRFGTPSFYEQYF
TRBJ1-5	-	TRBV2	15	-	TGTGCCAGCAGTCTGCCACAGGGAAGCAATCAGCCCCAGCATTTT	CASSLPQGSNQPQHF
TRBJ2-7	-	TRBV7-2	13	-	TGTGCCAGCAGCTTACCGACTACCTACGAGCAGTACTTC	CASSLPTTYEQYF
TRBJ2-7	-	TRBV7-9	11	many	TGTGCCAGCAGCTTAGATTTCGAGCAGTACTTC	CASSLDFEQYF
TRBJ2-7	TRBD1	TRBV2	14	-	TGTGCCAGCAGTGCGGACAGGGGAGGCAATGAACAGTACTTC	CASSADRGGNEQYF
TRBJ2-3	-	TRBV28	14	-	TGTGCCACCACACATGGGGTGAACACAGATACGCAGTATTTT	CATTHGVNTDTQYF
TRBJ2-2	-	TRBV27	13	-	TGTGCCAGCAGTACCTCGAACACCGGGGAGCTGTTTTTT	CASSTSNTGELFF
TRBJ1-1	-	TRBV6-5	13	-	TGTGCCAGCAGTTACGCCGGGAACTCTGAAGCTTTCTTT	CASSYAGNSEAFF
TRBJ2-1	-	TRBV11-2	15	-	TGTGCCAGCAGCCTCGGACAGACCTCCTACAATGAGCAGTTCTTC	CASSLGQTSYNEQFF
TRBJ2-7	-	TRBV6-1	13	-	TGTGCCAGCAGTGAAGCGCCTTGGGGGTTACAGTACTTC	CASSEAPWGLQYF
TRBJ2-2	-	TRBV7-2	16	few	TGTGCCAGCAACCCCCAGGAGGGCGGTTACACCGGGGAGCTGTTTTTT	CASNPQEGGYTGELFF
TRBJ1-4	TRBD1	TRBV28	15	-	TGTGCCAGCAGGGCTGACAGGGCAGAGGCGGAAAAACTGTTTTTT	CASRADRAEAEKLFF
TRBJ1-2	TRBD1	TRBV10-3	12	-	TGTGCCATCACCCAGGGGGCGGATGGCTACACCTTC	CAITQGADGYTF